The T cell receptor (beta chain) under discussion was sequenced for a study of blood T cells in healthy people across ages. Findings and limits, study-wide: CMV status of donors was unknown, possibly confounding expanded clonotype changes.

Combining a sample-barcoded 5' primer with a J-beta primer mix, a second PCR ran for roughly 7 to 12 cycles. A template-switch adaptor containing 12 random nucleotides labeled each cDNA molecule. TCRdb redid the calling of the 5' RACE reads with MiXCR, one entry per CDR3 protein. This sample has over 300,000 distinct CDR3 sequences, with approximately 47% found just once. Per germline, CDR1 LGHDT and CDR2 YNNKEL (reference sequence). The CDR3 is made up of 18 amino acids. The trim removed 0 bases at V and 1 base at J, leaving 5 bases unmatched. A word on this clonotype: What it recognizes is unknown.

This rearrangement joins TRBV3-1 to TRBJ2-1; TRBD2 aligns across 11 bases. The sample taken for sequencing was blood. The TCR sequence derives from a man aged 60 to 69 in good health. CDR3 sequence: CASSQESLAGGSYNEQFF. The CDR3 DNA reads TGTGCCAGCAGCCAAGAATCCCTAGCGGGAGGATCCTACAATGAGCAGTTCTTC.